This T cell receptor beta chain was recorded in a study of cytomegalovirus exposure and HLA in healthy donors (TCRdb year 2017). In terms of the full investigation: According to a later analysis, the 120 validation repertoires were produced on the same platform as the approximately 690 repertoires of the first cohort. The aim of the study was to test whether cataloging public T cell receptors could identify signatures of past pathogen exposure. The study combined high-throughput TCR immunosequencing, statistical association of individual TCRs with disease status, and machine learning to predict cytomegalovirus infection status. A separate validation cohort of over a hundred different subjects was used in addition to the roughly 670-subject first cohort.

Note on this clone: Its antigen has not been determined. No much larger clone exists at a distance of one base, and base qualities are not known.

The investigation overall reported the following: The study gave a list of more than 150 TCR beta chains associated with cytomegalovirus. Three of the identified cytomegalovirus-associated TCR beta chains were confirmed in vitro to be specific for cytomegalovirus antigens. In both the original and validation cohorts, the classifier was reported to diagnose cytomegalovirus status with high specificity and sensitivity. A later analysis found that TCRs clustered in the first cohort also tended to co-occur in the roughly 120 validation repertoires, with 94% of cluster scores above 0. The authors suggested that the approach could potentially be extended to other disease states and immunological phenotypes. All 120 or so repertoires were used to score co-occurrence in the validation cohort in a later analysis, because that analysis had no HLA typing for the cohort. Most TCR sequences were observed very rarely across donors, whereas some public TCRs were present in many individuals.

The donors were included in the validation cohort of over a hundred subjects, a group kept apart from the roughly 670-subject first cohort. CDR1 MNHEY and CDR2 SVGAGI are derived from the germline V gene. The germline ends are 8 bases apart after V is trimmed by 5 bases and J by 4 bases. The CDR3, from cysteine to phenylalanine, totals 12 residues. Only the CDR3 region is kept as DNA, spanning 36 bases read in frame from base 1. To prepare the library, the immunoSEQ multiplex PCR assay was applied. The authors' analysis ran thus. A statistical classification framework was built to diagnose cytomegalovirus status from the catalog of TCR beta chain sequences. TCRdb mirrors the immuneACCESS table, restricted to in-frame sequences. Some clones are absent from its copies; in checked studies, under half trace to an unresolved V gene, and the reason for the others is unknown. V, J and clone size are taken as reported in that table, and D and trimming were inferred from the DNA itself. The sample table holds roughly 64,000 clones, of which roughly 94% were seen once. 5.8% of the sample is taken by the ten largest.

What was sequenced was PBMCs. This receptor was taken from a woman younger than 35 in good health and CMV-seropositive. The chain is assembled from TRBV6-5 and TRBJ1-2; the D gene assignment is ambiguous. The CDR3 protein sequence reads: CASSREGYGYTF. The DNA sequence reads TGTGCCAGCAGTCGTGAGGGCTATGGCTACACCTTC.